This TCR beta chain was profiled in a study of OX40 agonist ivuxolimab in advanced cancers. Background for the entire study: Ivuxolimab was an agonistic, fully human IgG2 monoclonal antibody directed against OX40 (CD134), a costimulatory receptor. Three dose-escalation patients achieved partial responses, one with hepatocellular carcinoma and two with cutaneous melanoma. Among the roughly 50 dose-escalation patients, around 19 had hepatocellular carcinoma, 15 or so melanoma, 9 renal cell carcinoma and 9 head and neck cancer. A male proportion of nearly 85% and a mean age of roughly 55 years, ranging from about 23 to 79, were recorded for the dose-escalation cohort. The purpose of peripheral TCRbeta sequencing was to test whether ivuxolimab changed TCR sequence diversity and led to clonal T-cell expansion. The paper reports the monotherapy dose-escalation portion (N of about 47 patients) of the phase I ivuxolimab trial. Prior anti-PD-1, anti-PD-L1 or anti-CTLA-4 therapy was permitted, and approximately 41% of dose-escalation patients had received checkpoint inhibitors. Intravenous ivuxolimab was administered to patients every 2 weeks at six dose levels: 0.01, 0.1, 0.3, 1.5, 3 and 10 mg/kg.

To sequence the TCRbeta CDR3 region, genomic DNA was isolated from the sorted cells. TCRbeta CDR3 regions were sequenced using the immunoSEQ Assay. Here the immuneACCESS table is served through TCRdb, limited to in-frame sequences with V and J called. Missing clones are a known gap in these copies; in checked studies unresolved V genes cover under half, and the rest lacks a known reason. This sample is represented by some 44,000 clones; around 80% of them were singletons. About 5.5% of the sample is held by the ten biggest clonotypes. Patients with a history of autoimmune disease or receiving systemic immunosuppression were excluded from the trial. Peripheral blood for TCR sequencing was collected from all dose cohorts at baseline, on cycle 4 day 1, and on cycle 7 day 1. Samples came from an open-label, multicenter, first-in-human phase I dose-escalation trial of ivuxolimab. Adults with locally advanced or metastatic melanoma, renal cell carcinoma, hepatocellular carcinoma or head and neck squamous cell carcinoma were enrolled in the trial. Before TCR sequencing, CD4+ and CD8+ T cells were separately sorted from peripheral blood.

Including cysteine and phenylalanine, the CDR3 has 14 amino acids. Solely the CDR3 DNA is kept, with 42 bases framed from the first base. Taken from the germline V gene, the CDR1 and CDR2 loops are SGHAT and FQNNGV. The V end gives up 4 bases and the J end 6 bases, leaving 1 base in the junction not matched to a gene. The research as a whole found: At doses from 0.1 to 3.0 mg/kg, clonal expansion was seen in both CD4+ and CD8+ blood T cells between baseline and week 6. The antigen specificity of the clonally expanded peripheral T cells was not determined. After ivuxolimab, expanded clones were on average more numerous among CD8+ T cells than among CD4+ T cells. Partial responders in the 0.1-3.0 mg/kg groups had among the lowest normalized peripheral clonal expansion, especially among CD8+ T cells. Low levels of normalized T-cell clonal expansion were also seen in some nonresponding patients.

To note about this clone: The clone's antigen remains unknown. No per-base quality is available; no much larger clone lies one base away.

Source: CD4+ or CD8+ T cells sorted from blood, taken in a trial of the OX40 agonist ivuxolimab. The rearrangement joined TRBV11-2 to TRBJ2-2; TRBD2 fits 11 bases in the junction. This receptor was identified in an adult with an advanced solid tumor such as melanoma, head and neck, liver or kidney cancer. The nucleotide sequence reads as follows: TGTGCCAGCAGCTATAGCGGGAGGGCCGGGGAGCTGTTTTTT. This yields the protein CASSYSGRAGELFF.